Listed here are 29 T cell receptor beta chains from one sample, sequenced in a study of T cell repertoires in cytomegalovirus infection. One entry per CDR3 protein results from TCRdb running MiXCR on the reads. The sample gives about 740,000 distinct CDR3 sequences, 35% of which show up once; around 2.8% is in the top ten. The sample was PBMCs. The receptors were sampled from a human donor in good health (CMV status not recorded). Some clones in this sample may be carry-over from other donors' samples.

The V and J genes are TRBV5-1 and TRBJ2-5; D may be TRBD1 (6 bases). V lost 2 bases to trimming and J lost 3 bases, with 8 bases between them. There are 13 residues in the CDR3. The germline CDR1 and CDR2 sequences are SGHRS and YFSETQ. The CDR3 nucleotides are TGCGCCAGCAGCTTATACAGGGAAGAGACCCAGTACTTC. It translates to CASSLYREETQYF.

Comments on this clonotype: One end of the junction does not line up with germline, which may come from a read error. This sequence joins TRBV7-2 and TRBJ1-2; D possibly corresponds to TRBD1 (6 bases). The germline gives CDR1 SGHTA, CDR2 FQGNSA. The CDR3 runs 13 residues. The CDR3 spells CASSTDSNFGYTF. DNA of the CDR3: TGTGCCAGCAGCACGGACAGTAACTTTGGCTACACATTC. Based on the CDR3 plus reference TRBV7-2 and TRBJ1-2, the full variable domain is GAGVSQSPSNKVTEKGKDVELRCDPISGHTALYWYRQSLGQGLEFLIYFQGNSAPDKSGLPSDRFSAERTGGSVSTLTIQRTQQEDSAVYLCASSTDSNFGYTFGSGTRLTVV.

The chain combines TRBV6-5 with TRBJ2-7; 8 nucleotides match TRBD1. The CDR3 sequence is 13 residues long. From germline, CDR1 is MNHEY and CDR2 SVGAGI. V trimming: 3 bases; J trimming: 7 bases; junction bases outside the gene matches: 5. CDR3 amino acids: CASSYQGAQEQYF. In DNA, the CDR3 is TGTGCCAGCAGTTATCAGGGGGCGCAGGAGCAGTACTTC.

On this clonotype itself: The germline gene is not matched at one end of the junction; a read error may be the cause. The rearrangement uses TRBV4-1 and TRBJ1-1; no clear D gene. The CDR3 loop spans 14 amino acids. Per germline, CDR1 MGHRA and CDR2 YSYEKL. CDR3 DNA sequence: TGCTCCAGCAGCCAAGTCGCTGGGAACACTGAAGCTTTCTTT. Translating it yields CSSSQVAGNTEAFF.

The chain links TRBV19 to TRBJ2-1; 10 bases line up with TRBD2. After removal of 6 bases from V and 9 bases from J, the junction contained 8 bases not matched to a gene. Germline-derived CDR1 and CDR2 are LNHDA and SQIVND (reference sequence). The CDR3 consists of 14 residues. The CDR3 sequence: CASSLAGARGEQFF. CDR3 coding DNA: TGTGCCAGTAGCCTAGCGGGAGCCCGGGGTGAGCAGTTCTTC.

This sequence joins TRBV27 and TRBJ1-5; tentative D call: TRBD1 (5 bases). Trimming pared 5 bases from V and 5 bases from J, leaving 13 bases between. Germline CDR1 is MNHEY and CDR2 is SMNVEV (reference sequence). The CDR3 has 14 residues. As DNA, the CDR3 is TGTGCCAGCAGTCCCTCGTGGGGCGATCAGCCCCAGCATTTT. It is translated as CASSPSWGDQPQHF.

The rearrangement uses TRBV19 and TRBJ2-2, with TRBD2 matching 13 bases. Germline assignment: CDR1 LNHDA and CDR2 SQIVND (reference sequence). V was clipped by 8 bases and J by 5 bases; unmatched bases: 8. This CDR3 comprises 16 residues. The CDR3 sequence: CASQWTSGRGTGELFF. The CDR3 nucleotides read TGTGCCAGTCAGTGGACTAGCGGGAGAGGTACCGGGGAGCTGTTTTTT.

V is TRBV12-3 or TRBV12-4 and J is TRBJ2-1, with D possibly being TRBD1 (7 bases). Trimming took 5 bases from V and 8 from J, leaving 16 bases between them. This CDR3 has 14 residues. This chain's CDR3 is CASSPGGQWDEQFF. CDR3 in DNA: TGTGCCAGCAGTCCCGGGGGACAGTGGGATGAGCAGTTCTTC.

This clonotype came up many times. The chain joins TRBV7-8 to TRBJ2-1; TRBD2 agrees at 7 bases. CDR3 length: 19 residues. CDR1 is SGHVS, CDR2 FQNEAQ, per germline. V trimming: 5 bases; J trimming: 0 bases; junction bases outside the gene matches: 16. This CDR3 is CASSHPWEASGSSYNEQFF. CDR3 nucleotides: TGTGCCAGCAGCCATCCGTGGGAGGCTAGCGGAAGCTCCTACAATGAGCAGTTCTTC.

The chain links TRBV25-1 to TRBJ2-2; weak D call: TRBD1 (6 bases). V was clipped by 1 base and J by 6 bases, with 18 bases between them. Germline V gene lookup returns CDR1 MGHDK and CDR2 SYGVNS. The CDR3 loop spans 17 amino acids. CDR3 protein: CASSEFEQGAVAGELFF. The CDR3 nucleotides read TGTGCCAGCAGTGAATTTGAACAGGGAGCGGTTGCCGGGGAGCTGTTTTTT.

This chain links TRBV6-8 with TRBJ2-3; 9 bases fit TRBD2. The V gene's germline CDR1 is MNHGY and CDR2 SAAAGT. The CDR3 spans 20 residues. Germline trimming cut 5 bases from V and 3 bases from J; bases unmatched to any gene: 21. Here the CDR3 DNA reads TGTGCCAGCAGTGAACGTCACGGGACCCTTGGTAGCGGGAGAACAGATACGCAGTATTTT. Translating gives CASSERHGTLGSGRTDTQYF.

The V call is TRBV24-1, the J call TRBJ2-3, with TRBD1 identical over 7 bases. In germline, CDR1 is KGHDR, CDR2 SFDVKD. V lost 10 bases and J lost 6; bases outside the gene matches: 15. This CDR3 has 15 residues. The CDR3 loop is CATRQGPLSFDTQYF. The CDR3 nucleotides read TGTGCCACACGACAGGGCCCGTTGTCCTTCGATACGCAGTATTTT.

This clonotype was counted a few times. The gene calls are TRBV20-1 and TRBJ2-5; no reliable D call. The CDR3 runs 15 residues. Trimming stripped 0 bases from V and 5 bases from J, with 16 bases between. Germline V gene lookup returns CDR1 DFQATT and CDR2 SNEGSKA (reference sequence). The CDR3 is CSARDTLGRFETQYF. Here the CDR3 DNA reads TGCAGTGCTAGAGATACCTTAGGGCGGTTCGAGACCCAGTACTTC.

This clonotype was observed at least ten times. The chain is built from TRBV7-2 and TRBJ1-1; D gene ambiguous. V was shortened by 2 bases and J by 2 bases, with 15 bases between the two germline ends. Germline V gene data show CDR1 as SGHTA and CDR2 as FQGNSA. CDR3 length equals 16 residues. This chain's CDR3 is CASSLWALSRNTEAFF. The CDR3 nucleotides are TGTGCCAGCAGCTTATGGGCACTTAGCAGAAACACTGAAGCTTTCTTT.

This clonotype was observed a few times. The V call is TRBV11-1, the J call TRBJ1-1; D ambiguous. Germline V gene lookup returns CDR1 SGHAT and CDR2 FQDESV (reference sequence). V lost 7 bases, J lost 9 bases, and 18 bases lay in between. The CDR3 runs 13 residues. CDR3 in amino acids: CASKSTVLTQAFF. In nucleotides, the CDR3 is TGTGCCAGCAAATCTACGGTATTAACCCAAGCTTTCTTT. Combining the CDR3 with reference TRBV11-1 and TRBJ1-1 gives the whole variable domain EAEVAQSPRYKITEKSQAVAFWCDPISGHATLYWYRQILGQGPELLVQFQDESVVDDSQLPKDRFSAERLKGVDSTLKIQPAELGDSAMYLCASKSTVLTQAFFGQGTRLTVV.

This clonotype was seen at least ten times. This chain joins TRBV7-8 and TRBJ1-5, with D perhaps matching TRBD1 (5 bases). The germline V and J ends were trimmed by 5 bases and 7 bases, with 15 bases remaining between them. This CDR3 is built from 14 residues. The germline gives CDR1 SGHVS, CDR2 FQNEAQ. The CDR3 here is CASSPREGRQPQHF. The CDR3 coding sequence is TGTGCCAGCAGCCCTAGAGAGGGGAGGCAGCCCCAGCATTTT.

This chain joins TRBV28 and TRBJ2-7, with 9 bases fitting TRBD1. The J segment lost 4 bases and the V segment lost 7 bases, leaving 5 bases of the junction unmatched. The CDR3 loop spans 13 amino acids. Germline V CDR1 and CDR2: MDHEN, SYDVKM. In DNA, the CDR3 is TGTGCCAGCACACCGGGACAGGGTTACGAGCAGTACTTC. It yields the protein CASTPGQGYEQYF.

This clonotype was recorded a few times. This chain joins TRBV5-1 and TRBJ2-7; TRBD1 might be the D (6 bases). Germline CDR1 SGHRS, CDR2 YFSETQ. Trimming took off 4 bases at V and 2 bases at J, with 13 bases between the two ends. This CDR3 region has 14 residues. This chain's CDR3 is CASSDTTGTYEQYF. In DNA, the CDR3 is TGCGCCAGCAGCGATACGACAGGTACCTACGAGCAGTACTTC.

This clonotype was seen only a few times. V usage is TRBV7-2 and J usage is TRBJ2-3; D not resolved. V lost 2 bases, J lost 0 bases, and 9 bases lay in between. Germline V gene lookup returns CDR1 SGHTA and CDR2 FQGNSA. The CDR3 consists of 15 residues. CDR3 protein: CASSLPGPSTDTQYF. The DNA for the CDR3 is TGTGCCAGCAGCTTACCAGGCCCGAGCACAGATACGCAGTATTTT. Based on the CDR3 plus reference TRBV7-2 and TRBJ2-3, the full variable domain is GAGVSQSPSNKVTEKGKDVELRCDPISGHTALYWYRQSLGQGLEFLIYFQGNSAPDKSGLPSDRFSAERTGGSVSTLTIQRTQQEDSAVYLCASSLPGPSTDTQYFGPGTRLTVL.

The CDR3 spells CASSSLPGPKEQFF. Here the CDR3 DNA reads TGTGCCAGCAGCTCATTACCGGGACCCAAAGAGCAGTTCTTC. The chain employs TRBV7-3 and TRBJ2-1; D tentatively fits TRBD1 or TRBD2 (5 bases each). The CDR3 contains 14 residues. V lost 4 bases and J 10 bases, leaving 17 bases between the germline ends. Looked up from germline, CDR1 is SGHTA and CDR2 is FQGTGA.

The chain joins TRBV6-2 or TRBV6-3 to TRBJ1-6; perhaps TRBD1 as D (6 bases). The CDR3 totals 17 residues. V was clipped by 5 bases and J by 2 bases, with 16 bases between them. CDR1 is MNHEY, CDR2 SVGEGT, per germline. In DNA, the CDR3 is TGTGCCAGCAGTGAAGTTGAGCAGGGGACCTATAATTCACCCCTCCACTTT. It yields the protein CASSEVEQGTYNSPLHF.

The chain has TRBV12-3 or TRBV12-4 and TRBJ2-2; TRBD2 matches 8 bases. The CDR3 extends over 14 amino acids. CDR3 in amino acids: CASSGGGPTGELFF. The CDR3 DNA reads TGTGCAAGTTCCGGGGGGGGCCCTACCGGGGAGCTGTTTTTT.

The rearrangement uses TRBV28 and TRBJ2-3; 11 bases are shared with TRBD2. CDR1 is MDHEN, CDR2 SYDVKM, per germline. This CDR3 comprises 16 residues. V lost 6 bases, J lost 6 bases, and 11 bases stayed unmatched. This CDR3 reads CASSSRLAGKRDTQYF. The CDR3 DNA reads TGTGCCAGCAGCAGTAGACTAGCGGGAAAACGGGATACGCAGTATTTT.

This clonotype came up a few times. This sequence joins TRBV12-3 or TRBV12-4 and TRBJ1-1; D might be TRBD1 (6 bases). This CDR3 contains 18 residues. The V gene lost 2 bases and the J gene lost 8 bases, with 27 bases spanning the gap. In DNA, the CDR3 is TGTGCCAGCAGTTTATGGATGAAAGCAGGGGCCCGAAGCCGAGAAGCTTTCTTT. Protein sequence: CASSLWMKAGARSREAFF.

This clonotype appeared a few times. V usage is TRBV19 and J usage is TRBJ2-2; 10 bases line up with TRBD1. CDR1 and CDR2 from the germline V gene are LNHDA and SQIVND (reference sequence). J was trimmed by 3 bases and V by 4 bases; bases with no gene match: 8. This CDR3 is 17 amino acids long. For the CDR3, the DNA is TGTGCCAGTAGTACCTTATCCGGGACAGGGGACACCGGGGAGCTGTTTTTT. This codes for CASSTLSGTGDTGELFF.

This rearrangement joins TRBV12-3 or TRBV12-4 to TRBJ2-6; the match to TRBD1 covers 10 bases. The CDR3 spans 18 residues. J gave up 0 bases and V 5 bases, and 7 bases lay outside the gene matches. CDR3 loop: CASSHPGQGSSGANVLTF. The CDR3, as DNA: TGTGCCAGCAGTCACCCGGGACAGGGGAGCTCTGGGGCCAACGTCCTGACTTTC.

Concerning this clonotype itself: A junction boundary mismatches the germline segment, possibly from a read error. The chain combines TRBV28 with TRBJ2-7; 11 nucleotides align to TRBD2. There are 13 residues in the CDR3. Germline V gives CDR1 MDHEN, CDR2 SYDVKM. Here the CDR3 reads CSSDGTSGYEHYF. The CDR3 coding sequence is TGTTCCAGCGACGGGACTAGCGGCTACGAGCATTACTTC.

The J gene is TRBJ1-2, the V gene TRBV3-1, with D unresolved. V lost 0 bases, J lost 8 bases, and 19 bases lay in between. The CDR3 has 16 residues. Germline values: CDR1 LGHDT, CDR2 YNNKEL (reference sequence). The chain's CDR3 is CASSQDWTDRRKGYTF. As DNA, the CDR3 is TGTGCCAGCAGCCAAGATTGGACGGACCGAAGGAAAGGCTACACCTTC.

This chain links TRBV4-2 with TRBJ1-1, with D maybe TRBD1 (5 bases). Trimming took off 6 bases at V and 9 bases at J, with 20 bases between the two ends. Germline assignment: CDR1 LGHNA and CDR2 YNFKEQ. The CDR3 has 14 amino acids. CDR3 loop: CASSHRVGVDQAFF. Here the CDR3 DNA reads TGTGCCAGCAGTCACCGAGTGGGGGTGGACCAAGCTTTCTTT.